This TCR beta chain originates from a study of T cells after yellow fever vaccination. With 2 bases removed from V and 0 bases from J, the gap between germline ends came to 16 bases. This CDR3 spans 18 amino acids. Germline V gene sequence: CDR1 LGHNA, CDR2 YSLEER. TCRdb redid the calling of the 5' RACE reads with MiXCR, one entry per CDR3 protein. The table has over 250,000 distinct CDR3 sequences, roughly 4.3% seen once. The sample holds many counts of this clonotype. The sample here was PBMCs, taken 5 days after the yellow fever booster vaccination. The receptor was isolated from a man aged 18 to 29 who received the YFV17D yellow fever vaccine. The chain is built from TRBV4-3 and TRBJ1-4; possible D gene TRBD1, 5 bases. CDR3 sequence (DNA): TGCGCCAGCAGCCAACTACCGACAGAACTAGCAACTAATGAAAAACTGTTTTTT. It codes for CASSQLPTELATNEKLFF.